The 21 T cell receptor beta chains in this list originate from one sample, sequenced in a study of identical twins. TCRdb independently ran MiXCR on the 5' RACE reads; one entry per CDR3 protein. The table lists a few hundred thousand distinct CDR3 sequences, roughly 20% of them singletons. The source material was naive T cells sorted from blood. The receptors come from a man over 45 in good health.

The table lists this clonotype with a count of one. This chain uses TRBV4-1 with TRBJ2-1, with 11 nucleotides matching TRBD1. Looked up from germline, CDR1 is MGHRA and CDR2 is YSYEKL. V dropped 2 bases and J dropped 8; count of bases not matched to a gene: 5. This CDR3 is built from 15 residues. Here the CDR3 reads CASSQPGQGVYEQFF. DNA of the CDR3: TGCGCCAGCAGCCAACCGGGACAGGGGGTATATGAGCAGTTCTTC.

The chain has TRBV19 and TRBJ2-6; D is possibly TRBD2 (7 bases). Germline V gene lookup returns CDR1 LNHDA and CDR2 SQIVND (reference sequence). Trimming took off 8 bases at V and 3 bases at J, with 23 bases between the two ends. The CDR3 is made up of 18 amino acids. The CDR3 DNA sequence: TGTGCCAGTGCTGCGCCAAGTGGGGGGGCATATGGGGCCAACGTCCTGACTTTC. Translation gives CASAAPSGGAYGANVLTF.

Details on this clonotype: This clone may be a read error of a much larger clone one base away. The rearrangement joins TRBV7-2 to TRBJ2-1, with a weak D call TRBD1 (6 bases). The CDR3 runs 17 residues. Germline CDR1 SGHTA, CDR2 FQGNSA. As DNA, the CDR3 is TGTGCCAGCAGTCCAACGGCAGGGACAACGAAAAACAATGAGCTGTTCTTC. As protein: CASSPTAGTTKNNELFF.

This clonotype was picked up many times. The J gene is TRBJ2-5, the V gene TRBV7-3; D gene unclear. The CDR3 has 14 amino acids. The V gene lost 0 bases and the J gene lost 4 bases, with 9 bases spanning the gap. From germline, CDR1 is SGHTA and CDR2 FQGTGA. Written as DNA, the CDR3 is TGTGCCAGCAGCTTAACTTCCAAGGGAGAGACCCAGTACTTC. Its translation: CASSLTSKGETQYF.

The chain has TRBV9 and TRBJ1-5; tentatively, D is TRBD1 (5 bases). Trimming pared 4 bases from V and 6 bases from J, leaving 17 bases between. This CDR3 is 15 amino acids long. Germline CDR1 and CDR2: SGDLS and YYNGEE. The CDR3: CASSTTGGSGQPQHF. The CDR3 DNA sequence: TGTGCCAGCAGCACGACCGGGGGGTCCGGTCAGCCCCAGCATTTT.

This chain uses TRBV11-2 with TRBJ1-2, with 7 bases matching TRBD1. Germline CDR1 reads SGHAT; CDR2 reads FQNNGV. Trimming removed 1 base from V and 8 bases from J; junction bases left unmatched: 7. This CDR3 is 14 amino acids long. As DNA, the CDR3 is TGTGCCAGCAGCTTAGGCGGGACAGCGGAGGGCTACACCTTC. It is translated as CASSLGGTAEGYTF.

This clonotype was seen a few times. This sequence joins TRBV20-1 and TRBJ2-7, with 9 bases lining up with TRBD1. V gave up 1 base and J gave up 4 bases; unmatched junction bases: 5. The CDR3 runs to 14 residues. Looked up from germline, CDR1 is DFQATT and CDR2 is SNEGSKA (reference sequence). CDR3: CSARGSGQGYEQYF. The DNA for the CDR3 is TGCAGTGCTAGAGGTTCGGGACAGGGTTACGAGCAGTACTTC.

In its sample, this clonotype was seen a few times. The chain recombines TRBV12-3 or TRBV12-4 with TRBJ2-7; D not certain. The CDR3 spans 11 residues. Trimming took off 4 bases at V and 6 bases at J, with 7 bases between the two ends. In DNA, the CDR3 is TGTGCCAGCAGTTCATGGGGCGAGCAGTACTTC. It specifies CASSSWGEQYF.

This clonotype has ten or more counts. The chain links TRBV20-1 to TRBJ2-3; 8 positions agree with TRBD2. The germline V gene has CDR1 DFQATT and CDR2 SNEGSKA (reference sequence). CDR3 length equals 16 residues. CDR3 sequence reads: CSPTGLAGGSTDTQYF. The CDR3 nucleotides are TGCAGCCCTACAGGGCTAGCGGGTGGGAGCACAGATACGCAGTATTTT.

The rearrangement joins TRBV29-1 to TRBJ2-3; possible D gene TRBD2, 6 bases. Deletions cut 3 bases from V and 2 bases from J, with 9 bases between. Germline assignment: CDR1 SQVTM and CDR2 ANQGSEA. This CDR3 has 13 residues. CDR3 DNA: TGCAGCGTTGATAGCGGTTCCACAGATACGCAGTATTTT. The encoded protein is CSVDSGSTDTQYF.

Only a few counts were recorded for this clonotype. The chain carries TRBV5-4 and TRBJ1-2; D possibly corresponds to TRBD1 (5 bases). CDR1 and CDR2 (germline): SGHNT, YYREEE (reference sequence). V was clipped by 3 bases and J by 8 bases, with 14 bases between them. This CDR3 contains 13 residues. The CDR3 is CASSWGTAIGYTF. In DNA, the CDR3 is TGTGCCAGCAGCTGGGGGACGGCGATAGGCTACACCTTC.

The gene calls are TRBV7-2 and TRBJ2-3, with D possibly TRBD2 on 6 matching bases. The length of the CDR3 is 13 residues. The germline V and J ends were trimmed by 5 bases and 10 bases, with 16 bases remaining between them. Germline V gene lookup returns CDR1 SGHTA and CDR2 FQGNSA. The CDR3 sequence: CASSESPGSAQYF. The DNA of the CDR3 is TGTGCCAGCAGCGAGAGCCCCGGGAGTGCGCAGTATTTT.

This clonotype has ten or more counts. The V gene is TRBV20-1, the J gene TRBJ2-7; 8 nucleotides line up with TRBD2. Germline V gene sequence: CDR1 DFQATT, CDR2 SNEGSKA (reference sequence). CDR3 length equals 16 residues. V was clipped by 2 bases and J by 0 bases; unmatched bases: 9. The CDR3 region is CSARRREAPSSYEQYF. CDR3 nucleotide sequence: TGCAGTGCTAGAAGGCGGGAGGCCCCGAGCTCCTACGAGCAGTACTTC.

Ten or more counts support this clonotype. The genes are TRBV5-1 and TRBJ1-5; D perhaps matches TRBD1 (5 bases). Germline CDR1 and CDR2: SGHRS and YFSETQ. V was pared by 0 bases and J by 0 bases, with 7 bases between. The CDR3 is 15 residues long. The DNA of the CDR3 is TGCGCCAGCAGCTTGGATGGGGGTAGCAATCAGCCCCAGCATTTT. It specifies CASSLDGGSNQPQHF.

CDR3: CASSLLGLSLTGELFF. CDR3 coding DNA: TGTGCCAGCAGCTTGCTGGGCCTATCGCTCACCGGGGAGCTGTTTTTT. The V gene is TRBV5-6, the J gene TRBJ2-2; D is uncertain. Trimming took 1 base from V and 4 from J, leaving 14 bases between them. Germline CDR1 reads SGHDT; CDR2 reads YYEEEE. This CDR3 is 16 amino acids long.

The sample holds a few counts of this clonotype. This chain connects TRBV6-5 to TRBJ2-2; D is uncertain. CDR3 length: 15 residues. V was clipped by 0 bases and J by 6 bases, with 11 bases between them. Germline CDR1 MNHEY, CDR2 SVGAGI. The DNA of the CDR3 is TGTGCCAGCAGTTACTCCCCGCTTGTTTCCGGGGAGCTGTTTTTT. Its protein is CASSYSPLVSGELFF.

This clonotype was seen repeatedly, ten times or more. CDR3 nucleotide sequence: TGTGCCACCAGCAGAGATCGAAGCCTAGCGGGAGTGCCGCAGTATTTT. This encodes CATSRDRSLAGVPQYF. J is TRBJ2-3 and V is TRBV15, with 10 positions matching TRBD2. In germline, CDR1 is LNHNV, CDR2 YYDKDF (reference sequence). The CDR3 loop spans 16 amino acids. The junction had 10 bases not matched to a gene; V was cut back by 0 bases and J by 10 bases.

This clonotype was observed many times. In DNA form, the CDR3 reads TGCAGCGTTGTTGACCCAGCGGGCTACAATGAGCAGTTCTTC. It codes for CSVVDPAGYNEQFF. This sequence joins TRBV29-1 and TRBJ2-1; weak D call: TRBD2 (6 bases). Trimming cost V 4 bases and J 3 bases, with 13 bases left between them. The CDR3 runs to 14 residues. The germline CDR1 and CDR2 sequences are SQVTM and ANQGSEA.

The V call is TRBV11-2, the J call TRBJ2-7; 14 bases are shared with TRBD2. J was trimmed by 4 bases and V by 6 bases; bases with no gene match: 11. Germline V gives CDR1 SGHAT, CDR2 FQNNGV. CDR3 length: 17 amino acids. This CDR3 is CASSSLPGLAGDYEQYF. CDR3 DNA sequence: TGTGCCAGCAGTTCCCTCCCGGGACTAGCGGGAGATTACGAGCAGTACTTC.

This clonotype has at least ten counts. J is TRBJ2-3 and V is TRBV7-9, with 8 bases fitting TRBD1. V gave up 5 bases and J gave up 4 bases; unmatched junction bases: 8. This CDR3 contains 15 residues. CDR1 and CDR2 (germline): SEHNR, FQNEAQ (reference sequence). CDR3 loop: CASSPRTGSPDTQYF. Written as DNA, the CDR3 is TGTGCCAGCAGCCCCCGGACAGGGTCCCCAGATACGCAGTATTTT.

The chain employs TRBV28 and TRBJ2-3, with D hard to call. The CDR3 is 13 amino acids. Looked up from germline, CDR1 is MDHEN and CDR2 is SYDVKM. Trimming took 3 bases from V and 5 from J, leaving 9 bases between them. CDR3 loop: CASSFSTGDTQYF. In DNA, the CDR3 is TGTGCCAGCAGTTTTTCAACTGGAGATACGCAGTATTTT.